This TCR beta chain was found in a study of cytomegalovirus exposure and HLA in healthy donors. Study-wide points: Confirmation in vitro established that a few CMV-associated chains were specific for CMV antigens. The study put 150 to 200 TCR beta chains on its list as cytomegalovirus-associated.

The CDR3 extends over 15 amino acids. Germline V gene data show CDR1 as SGHTA and CDR2 as FQGNSA. Losses at the gene ends were 3 bases for V and 6 bases for J; bases not matched to a gene: 8. The protocol was immunoSEQ multiplex PCR, while the TCRdb copy is restricted to in-frame clones and leaves out a portion. The sample lists roughly 190,000 clones, about nine tenths occurring once. In regard to this clone: Its target is not known.

This sequence joins TRBV7-2 and TRBJ2-7; 10 bases line up with TRBD1. This clonotype was sampled from a man aged 30 to 39 in good health and CMV-seropositive. Sequenced material: PBMCs. The chain's CDR3 is CASSFVPDRGTEQYF. CDR3 nucleotides: TGTGCCAGCAGCTTCGTTCCGGACAGGGGGACCGAGCAGTACTTC.